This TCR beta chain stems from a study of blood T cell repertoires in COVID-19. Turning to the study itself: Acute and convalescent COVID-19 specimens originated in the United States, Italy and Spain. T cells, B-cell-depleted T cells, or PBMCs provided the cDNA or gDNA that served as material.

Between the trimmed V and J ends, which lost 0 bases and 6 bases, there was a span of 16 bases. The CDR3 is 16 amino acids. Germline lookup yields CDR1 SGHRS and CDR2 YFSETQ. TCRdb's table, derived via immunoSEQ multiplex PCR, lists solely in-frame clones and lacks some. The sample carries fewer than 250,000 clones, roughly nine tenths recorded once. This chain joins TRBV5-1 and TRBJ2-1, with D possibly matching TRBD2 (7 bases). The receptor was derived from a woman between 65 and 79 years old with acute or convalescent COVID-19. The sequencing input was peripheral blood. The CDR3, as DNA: TGCGCCAGCAGCTTGGAGTTTGCGGGGGCCCCCAATGAGCAGTTCTTC. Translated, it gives CASSLEFAGAPNEQFF. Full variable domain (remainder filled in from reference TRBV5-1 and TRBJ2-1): KAGVTQTPRYLIKTRGQQVTLSCSPISGHRSVSWYQQTPGQGLQFLFEYFSETQRNKGNFPGRFSGRQFSNSRSEMNVSTLELGDSALYLCASSLEFAGAPNEQFFGPGTRLTVL.